The 4 T cell receptor beta chains listed next were all sequenced from one sample in a study of blood T cell repertoires in COVID-19. Repertoires were generated with immunoSEQ multiplex PCR, while TCRdb's copy carries only in-frame clones and drops some. The table includes roughly 180,000 clones, around 85% detected once. Material: peripheral blood. These receptors originate from an elderly man with COVID-19, enrolled during active disease.

This rearrangement joins TRBV6-5 to TRBJ1-2; D unresolved. Between the trimmed V and J ends, which lost 2 bases and 4 bases, there was a span of 8 bases. The germline V gene encodes CDR1 MNHEY and CDR2 SVGAGI. CDR3 length: 13 residues. Here the CDR3 reads CASSYGTFYGYTF. The CDR3 DNA follows: TGTGCCAGCAGTTACGGCACGTTCTATGGCTACACCTTC.

The rearrangement uses TRBV6-5 and TRBJ1-5; the D gene is possibly TRBD1 (5 bases). Trimming left V 11 bases short and J 3 bases short, with 11 bases between. This CDR3 has 12 amino acids. Germline CDR1 reads MNHEY; CDR2 reads SVGAGI. The DNA of the CDR3 is TGTGCCGGGGGGGAGTCCAATCAGCCCCAGCATTTT. Protein product: CAGGESNQPQHF.

In this sample, this clone turned up a few times. The genes are TRBV5-1 and TRBJ1-3; no clear D. This CDR3 contains 14 residues. The V end lost 4 bases, the J end lost 0 bases, and 8 bases lay between the germline ends. CDR1 and CDR2 from the germline V gene are SGHRS and YFSETQ. CDR3 sequence: CASSQDISGNTIYF. In DNA, the CDR3 is TGCGCCAGCAGCCAAGACATCTCTGGAAACACCATATATTTT. The full variable domain, in which reference TRBV5-1 and TRBJ1-3 provide the parts outside the CDR3, is KAGVTQTPRYLIKTRGQQVTLSCSPISGHRSVSWYQQTPGQGLQFLFEYFSETQRNKGNFPGRFSGRQFSNSRSEMNVSTLELGDSALYLCASSQDISGNTIYFGEGSWLTVV.

The chain employs TRBV6-5 and TRBJ2-7, with 11 bases identical to TRBD1. The CDR3 spans 15 residues. Unmatched junction bases numbered 6, after V lost 4 bases and J lost 4 bases. CDR1 MNHEY and CDR2 SVGAGI come from the germline V gene. The CDR3: CASSSGTGGKYEQYF. The CDR3 DNA sequence: TGTGCCAGCAGTTCAGGGACAGGGGGTAAGTACGAGCAGTACTTC.